A single sample is the source of the 27 T cell receptor beta chains below, sequenced in a study of blood T cell repertoires in COVID-19. The protocol was immunoSEQ multiplex PCR, while the TCRdb copy is restricted to in-frame clones and leaves out a portion. The data contain about 50,000 clones, about 85% of them singletons. The material sequenced was peripheral blood. These receptors originate from a man aged 55 to 69 with acute or convalescent COVID-19.

The chain links TRBV20-1 to TRBJ2-5; D gene unclear. This CDR3 comprises 8 residues. Germline CDR1 reads DFQATT; CDR2 reads SNEGSKA (reference sequence). Trimming took off 6 bases at V and 9 bases at J, with 5 bases between the two ends. CDR3 nucleotides: TGCAGTGCCCAGTCCCAGTACTTC. Amino acids: CSAQSQYF.

V usage is TRBV10-3 and J usage is TRBJ1-2, with D unclear. V was cut by 2 bases and J by 4 bases, with 11 bases left in between. CDR3 size: 14 residues. Germline V gives CDR1 ENHRY, CDR2 SYGVKD. The CDR3 reads CAISERQDSYGYTF. DNA of the CDR3: TGTGCCATCAGTGAGCGGCAGGACTCCTATGGCTACACCTTC.

This chain uses TRBV20-1 with TRBJ1-1; D gene ambiguous. Germline CDR1 reads DFQATT; CDR2 reads SNEGSKA (reference sequence). The V gene lost 6 bases and the J gene lost 3 bases, with 8 bases spanning the gap. The CDR3 spans 11 residues. Here the CDR3 reads CSAAQDTEAFF. DNA for the CDR3: TGCAGTGCGGCTCAGGACACTGAAGCTTTCTTT.

This clone showed up just a few times. This chain connects TRBV5-4 to TRBJ2-3; 10 bases are shared with TRBD2. This CDR3 contains 17 residues. V shed 0 bases and J 1 base; nucleotides not matched to a gene: 5. Germline V lookup: CDR1 SGHNT, CDR2 YYREEE (reference sequence). The CDR3 loop is CASSLAAGTSGTDTQYF. In DNA, the CDR3 is TGTGCCAGCAGCTTGGCGGCCGGGACTAGCGGCACAGATACGCAGTATTTT.

The CDR3 sequence: CASSLREGHQPQHF. CDR3 nucleotide sequence: TGTGCCAGTAGTCTCCGGGAGGGCCATCAGCCCCAGCATTTT. This chain joins TRBV19 and TRBJ1-5; unclear D gene. CDR3 length equals 14 residues. Germline CDR1 LNHDA, CDR2 SQIVND (reference sequence). Trimming stripped 5 bases from V and 5 bases from J, with 13 bases between.

The gene calls are TRBV28 and TRBJ2-4, with a tentative D call TRBD2 (5 bases). V was shortened by 6 bases and J by 2 bases, with 11 bases between the two germline ends. Germline loops: CDR1 MDHEN, CDR2 SYDVKM. The CDR3 runs 14 residues. The CDR3: CASRPPGTKNIQYF. CDR3 bases: TGTGCCAGCAGACCGCCCGGGACCAAAAACATTCAGTACTTC.

The chain uses TRBV27 and TRBJ2-3; the D is unclear. The germline V gene encodes CDR1 MNHEY and CDR2 SMNVEV (reference sequence). This CDR3 has 13 amino acids. V was clipped by 3 bases and J by 3 bases, with 7 bases between them. CDR3 residues: CASSFAATDTQYF. DNA for the CDR3: TGTGCCAGCAGTTTTGCGGCGACAGATACGCAGTATTTT.

The chain employs TRBV24-1 and TRBJ2-3; 9 bases map to TRBD2. Trimming took 9 bases from V and 4 from J; bases not matched to a gene: 7. Germline assignment: CDR1 KGHDR and CDR2 SFDVKD. CDR3 size: 14 residues. CDR3 sequence reads: CATEGTSPADTQYF. CDR3 nucleotide sequence: TGTGCCACCGAGGGGACTAGCCCCGCAGATACGCAGTATTTT.

The J gene is TRBJ2-5, the V gene TRBV11-2, with TRBD2 identical over 7 bases. CDR3 size: 14 residues. J gave up 3 bases and V 7 bases, and 8 bases lay outside the gene matches. The germline V gene has CDR1 SGHAT and CDR2 FQNNGV. CDR3 DNA sequence: TGTGCCAGCACCTATTGGGCGGGGGAAGAGACCCAGTACTTC. Translating it yields CASTYWAGEETQYF.

The chain links TRBV2 to TRBJ1-5; weak D call: TRBD1 (6 bases). The CDR3 loop spans 14 amino acids. Germline V gives CDR1 SNHLY, CDR2 FYNNEI. V lost 6 bases, J lost 5 bases, and 14 bases lay in between. As DNA, the CDR3 is TGTGCCAGCAGCCGCCAGTCAGGGGATCAGCCCCAGCATTTT. It is translated as CASSRQSGDQPQHF.

The gene calls are TRBV2 and TRBJ2-7; D not resolved. CDR3 length equals 13 residues. Trimming removed 0 bases at V and 3 bases at J, with 6 bases between. The germline CDR1 and CDR2 sequences are SNHLY and FYNNEI. The CDR3 spells CASSEARNYEQYF. In DNA, the CDR3 is TGTGCCAGCAGTGAAGCGCGGAACTACGAGCAGTACTTC.

The V and J genes are TRBV28 and TRBJ2-2, with D perhaps matching TRBD2 (6 bases). CDR1 is MDHEN and CDR2 is SYDVKM in the germline V gene. This CDR3 comprises 18 residues. Trimming took 7 bases from V and 1 from J, leaving 22 bases between them. The CDR3, as DNA: TGTGCCAGCACCTCGATGGGGGGTGGGACCCTGAACACCGGGGAGCTGTTTTTT. Its translation is CASTSMGGGTLNTGELFF.

J is TRBJ1-3 and V is TRBV19, with D uncertain. This CDR3 has 18 amino acids. The V end was cut by 0 bases, the J end by 0 bases, with 15 bases between. The germline gives CDR1 LNHDA, CDR2 SQIVND (reference sequence). The chain's CDR3 is CASSIDRREKSSGNTIYF. The CDR3, as DNA: TGTGCCAGTAGTATAGATCGCCGGGAGAAGAGCTCTGGAAACACCATATATTTT.

This clone has only one observation. This chain links TRBV18 with TRBJ2-2; D ambiguous. Germline CDR1 is KGHSH and CDR2 is LQKENI. There are 15 residues in the CDR3. V was pared by 0 bases and J by 1 base, with 6 bases between. The CDR3 loop is CASSPPTGNTGELFF. CDR3 DNA sequence: TGTGCCAGCTCACCACCGACGGGGAACACCGGGGAGCTGTTTTTT.

The chain couples TRBV5-1 to TRBJ2-1; D unresolved. The germline CDR1 and CDR2 sequences are SGHRS and YFSETQ. The V gene lost 4 bases and the J gene lost 8 bases, with 7 bases spanning the gap. The CDR3 loop spans 11 amino acids. Here the CDR3 reads CASSQSYEQFF. The DNA for the CDR3 is TGCGCCAGCAGCCAAAGCTATGAGCAGTTCTTC.

This CDR3 reads CASSQDGRGYTF. The CDR3 bases are TGTGCCAGCAGCCAAGATGGGCGAGGCTACACCTTC. The J gene is TRBJ1-2, the V gene TRBV3-1 (or the pseudogene TRBV3-2); the D is unclear. CDR3 length: 12 amino acids. Germline V gives CDR1 LGHDT, CDR2 YNNKEL (reference sequence). Between the trimmed V and J ends, which lost 0 bases and 8 bases, there was a span of 7 bases.

The V and J genes are TRBV4-1 and TRBJ2-7; TRBD2 matches at 9 bases. CDR1 is MGHRA and CDR2 is YSYEKL in the germline V gene. The CDR3 sequence is 16 residues long. V lost 0 bases and J lost 3; bases outside the gene matches: 6. The CDR3: CASSQDSTSGLYEQYF. The CDR3 DNA reads as TGCGCCAGCAGCCAAGATAGTACTAGCGGGCTCTACGAGCAGTACTTC.

This chain connects TRBV30 to TRBJ2-7, with D possibly being TRBD2 (5 bases). Germline CDR1 reads GTSNPN; CDR2 reads SVGIG (reference sequence). CDR3 length: 13 amino acids. The V gene lost 3 bases and the J gene lost 6 bases, with 15 bases spanning the gap. CDR3 sequence reads: CAWSPTDRGEQYF. CDR3 coding DNA: TGTGCCTGGAGCCCGACGGACCGGGGCGAGCAGTACTTC.

The chain has TRBV11-2 and TRBJ1-1; perhaps TRBD1 as D (6 bases). The CDR3 runs to 14 residues. Trimming took 5 bases from V and 5 from J, leaving 15 bases between them. The V gene's germline CDR1 is SGHAT and CDR2 FQNNGV. The CDR3 is CASSPMVQGTEAFF. DNA of the CDR3: TGTGCCAGCAGCCCAATGGTTCAGGGGACTGAAGCTTTCTTT.

This chain links TRBV5-3 with TRBJ2-1; D perhaps matches TRBD1 (7 bases). TRBV5-3 is flagged as an ORF with uncertain function. The germline V and J ends were trimmed by 2 bases and 4 bases, with 13 bases remaining between them. The CDR3 has 15 amino acids. Here the CDR3 reads CARSLTTGRYNEQFF. The CDR3, as DNA: TGTGCCAGAAGCTTAACGACAGGGAGGTACAATGAGCAGTTCTTC.

By frequency in the sample, this clone is medium-sized (0.01 to 0.1%). This chain links TRBV6-1 with TRBJ2-3; 8 nucleotides match TRBD1. Germline lookup yields CDR1 MNHNS and CDR2 SASEGT. The trim removed 3 bases at V and 5 bases at J, leaving 4 bases unmatched. The CDR3 runs 14 residues. CDR3 protein: CASSDIQGVDTQYF. CDR3 in DNA: TGTGCCAGCAGTGACATACAGGGGGTAGATACGCAGTATTTT.

The J gene is TRBJ1-1, the V gene TRBV28, with 7 bases identical to TRBD1. The CDR3 contains 13 residues. In germline, CDR1 is MDHEN, CDR2 SYDVKM. V lost 4 bases and J lost 6; bases outside the gene matches: 5. The CDR3 nucleotides read TGTGCCAGCAGTTGGCCAGACAGGGCTGAAGCTTTCTTT. Translated, it gives CASSWPDRAEAFF.

This rearrangement joins TRBV19 to TRBJ1-2; TRBD1 matches 12 bases. This CDR3 contains 17 residues. The V gene's germline CDR1 is LNHDA and CDR2 SQIVND (reference sequence). V lost 7 bases, J lost 4 bases, and 13 bases stayed unmatched. The CDR3 DNA sequence: TGTGCCAGTACTACCCCGGGACAGGGGGCGCGAAGCTATGGCTACACCTTC. This sequence encodes CASTTPGQGARSYGYTF.

The CDR3: CASSPIEGLNYEQYF. For the CDR3, the DNA is TGTGCCAGTAGTCCTATCGAAGGACTAAACTACGAGCAGTACTTC. This chain links TRBV19 with TRBJ2-7; a possible D gene is TRBD2 (6 bases). The CDR3 contains 15 residues. Germline CDR1 is LNHDA and CDR2 is SQIVND (reference sequence). The V and J ends lost 5 bases and 3 bases respectively, with 17 bases between them. The full variable domain, rest sourced from reference TRBV19 and TRBJ2-7, is DGGITQSPKYLFRKEGQNVTLSCEQNLNHDAMYWYRQDPGQGLRLIYYSQIVNDFQKGDIAEGYSVSREKKESFPLTVTSAQKNPTAFYLCASSPIEGLNYEQYFGPGTRLTVT.

This clone has just a few counts. The genes are TRBV28 and TRBJ1-2; D not certain. The germline V gene has CDR1 MDHEN and CDR2 SYDVKM. There are 15 residues in the CDR3. V was trimmed by 7 bases and J by 2 bases, leaving 17 bases between them. This CDR3 reads CASIPGKVENYGYTF. CDR3 sequence (DNA): TGTGCCAGCATTCCGGGGAAGGTGGAAAACTATGGCTACACCTTC.

This clone was observed once. The V call is TRBV7-9, the J call TRBJ1-1, with D perhaps matching TRBD1 (6 bases). Trimming cost V 5 bases and J 1 base, with 11 bases left between them. CDR3 length: 14 amino acids. The germline CDR1 and CDR2 sequences are SEHNR and FQNEAQ (reference sequence). The CDR3 nucleotides read TGTGCCAGCAGCCGAGGGGGGGAGAACACTGAAGCTTTCTTT. It translates to CASSRGGENTEAFF.

The V and J genes are TRBV24-1 and TRBJ1-3; D might be TRBD1 (6 bases). Germline CDR1 KGHDR, CDR2 SFDVKD. Deletions cut 6 bases from V and 4 bases from J, with 9 bases between. The CDR3 runs 13 residues. CDR3 nucleotides: TGTGCCACCAGTAGAGGGACAGGAAACACCATATATTTT. Its translation: CATSRGTGNTIYF.